The 21 T cell receptor beta chains reported below all come from one sample, sequenced in a study of cytomegalovirus exposure and HLA in healthy donors. With 60 Vbeta and 13 Jbeta primers, the PCR was carried out. Clones were read by immunoSEQ multiplex PCR, and TCRdb kept only the in-frame ones, dropping some. The table records 180,000 or so clones, roughly a tenth of them present only once. The material sequenced was PBMCs. These TCRs come from a woman in her twenties or thirties in good health and CMV-seropositive.

This clone has a handful of counts. This chain links TRBV7-9 with TRBJ2-4, with 8 bases aligning to TRBD2. The CDR3 runs to 15 residues. CDR1 and CDR2 from the germline V gene are SEHNR and FQNEAQ (reference sequence). With 1 base clipped from V and 5 bases from J, the junction kept 4 bases outside the gene matches. For the CDR3, the DNA is TGTGCCAGCAGCTTAGTTAGCGGGAACGAAAACATTCAGTACTTC. Protein: CASSLVSGNENIQYF.

This clone was picked up a small number of times. The chain employs TRBV5-4 and TRBJ1-2; 7 nucleotides line up with TRBD1. Per the germline V gene, CDR1 is SGHNT and CDR2 is YYREEE (reference sequence). V trimming: 4 bases; J trimming: 5 bases; junction bases outside the gene matches: 8. The CDR3 sequence is 14 residues long. The chain's CDR3 is CASSAGQVLYGYTF. In nucleotides, the CDR3 is TGTGCCAGCAGCGCCGGACAGGTCTTGTATGGCTACACCTTC.

The CDR3: CASRGGAGGLYNEQFF. The CDR3 region has the DNA TGCGCCAGCAGGGGCGGGGCGGGAGGCCTCTACAATGAGCAGTTCTTC. The V gene is TRBV10-2, the J gene TRBJ2-1, with TRBD2 matching 8 bases. V shed 6 bases and J 3 bases; nucleotides not matched to a gene: 10. The CDR3 is made up of 16 amino acids. Germline V gene data show CDR1 as WSHSY and CDR2 as SAAADI.

This clone was seen more than once but under ten times. The chain uses TRBV6-1 and TRBJ2-1; tentatively, D is TRBD1 (6 bases). This CDR3 is built from 16 residues. Trimming removed 2 bases from V and 0 bases from J, with 11 bases in between. Germline lookup yields CDR1 MNHNS and CDR2 SASEGT. CDR3 sequence: CASSETQGSSYNEQFF. CDR3 sequence (DNA): TGTGCCAGCAGTGAAACGCAGGGGAGCTCCTACAATGAGCAGTTCTTC.

The table lists this clone with a few counts. This chain links TRBV25-1 with TRBJ2-7; D possibly corresponds to TRBD1 (6 bases). This CDR3 has 16 amino acids. Germline CDR1 reads MGHDK; CDR2 reads SYGVNS. Trimming removed 4 bases at V and 2 bases at J, with 18 bases between. CDR3 in amino acids: CASSVITGSIPYEQYF. The DNA of the CDR3 is TGTGCCAGCAGTGTGATAACAGGGTCGATCCCCTACGAGCAGTACTTC.

This clone appeared many times. The junction and the germline gene differ at one end; a read error may be behind it. The chain employs TRBV30 and TRBJ2-3, with D perhaps matching TRBD2 (5 bases). From germline, CDR1 is GTSNPN and CDR2 SVGIG (reference sequence). The CDR3 consists of 13 residues. In DNA form, the CDR3 reads TGTGCCCGGAGCCGGGGTGAGACAGATACGCAGTATTTT. The encoded protein is CARSRGETDTQYF.

The rearrangement uses TRBV13 and TRBJ2-7; tentatively, D is TRBD1 (6 bases). The CDR3 consists of 13 residues. Germline V lookup: CDR1 PRHDT, CDR2 FYEKMQ (reference sequence). Trimming stripped 8 bases from V and 3 bases from J, with 14 bases between. The CDR3 coding sequence is TGTGCCAGCGGGGGCTTGGGTTACTACGAGCAGTACTTC. This translates into CASGGLGYYEQYF. The entire variable domain, with the rest obtained from reference TRBV13 and TRBJ2-7, is as follows: AAGVIQSPRHLIKEKRETATLKCYPIPRHDTVYWYQQGPGQDPQFLISFYEKMQSDKGSIPDRFSAQQFSDYHSELNMSSLELGDSALYFCASGGLGYYEQYFGPGTRLTVT.

J is TRBJ2-7 and V is TRBV7-9; 12 bases agree with TRBD2. Losses at the gene ends were 4 bases for V and 6 bases for J; bases not matched to a gene: 4. Germline CDR1 and CDR2: SEHNR and FQNEAQ (reference sequence). CDR3 length: 14 residues. This chain's CDR3 is CASSSTSGRSEQYF. CDR3 DNA: TGTGCCAGCAGCTCGACTAGCGGGAGAAGCGAGCAGTACTTC. Full variable domain (remainder filled in from reference TRBV7-9 and TRBJ2-7): DTGVSQNPRHKITKRGQNVTFRCDPISEHNRLYWYRQTLGQGPEFLTYFQNEAQLEKSRLLSDRFSAERPKGSFSTLEIQRTEQGDSAMYLCASSSTSGRSEQYFGPGTRLTVT.

This chain connects TRBV19 to TRBJ2-5; 13 bases fit TRBD2. With V trimmed by 6 bases and J by 2 bases, 6 bases remained unmatched. Per germline, CDR1 LNHDA and CDR2 SQIVND (reference sequence). The CDR3 has 16 residues. The CDR3 protein is CASSQTSGRSQETQYF. The DNA for the CDR3 is TGTGCCAGTAGCCAGACTAGCGGGAGGTCTCAAGAGACCCAGTACTTC.

The sample holds a few counts of this clone. V usage is TRBV14 and J usage is TRBJ2-5; the match to TRBD1 covers 9 bases. The CDR3 is made up of 16 amino acids. V shed 4 bases, J shed 4 bases, and the junction held 10 bases outside the gene matches. Germline CDR1 SGHDN, CDR2 FVKESK. The CDR3 DNA reads TGTGCCAGCAGCCGCACCGGGACAGGGTTACGAGAGACCCAGTACTTC. Protein product: CASSRTGTGLRETQYF.

This sequence joins TRBV5-5 and TRBJ2-7, with TRBD2 as a possible D gene (5 bases). Between the trimmed V and J ends, which lost 4 bases and 0 bases, there was a span of 17 bases. The CDR3 loop spans 16 amino acids. Per germline, CDR1 SGHKS and CDR2 YYEKEE (reference sequence). Written as DNA, the CDR3 is TGTGCCAGCAGCCCGCCGGACGGGGTTAGCTCCTACGAGCAGTACTTC. This sequence encodes CASSPPDGVSSYEQYF.

This rearrangement joins TRBV27 to TRBJ2-2, with 14 bases lining up with TRBD2. J was trimmed by 5 bases and V by 4 bases; bases with no gene match: 15. The CDR3 totals 20 residues. Germline V CDR1 and CDR2: MNHEY, SMNVEV (reference sequence). Here the CDR3 reads CASSSGLAGGVERRTGELFF. CDR3 sequence (DNA): TGTGCCAGCAGTTCCGGACTAGCGGGAGGAGTGGAACGAAGAACCGGGGAGCTGTTTTTT.

This clone was detected a few times. V and J are TRBV6-5 and TRBJ2-5; a weak D match, TRBD2 (6 bases). The CDR3 contains 14 residues. V lost 2 bases and J 3 bases, leaving 10 bases between the germline ends. From germline, CDR1 is MNHEY and CDR2 SVGAGI. The CDR3 is CASSYDSGKETQYF. DNA of the CDR3: TGTGCCAGCAGTTACGATAGCGGTAAAGAGACCCAGTACTTC.

This chain connects TRBV6-1 to TRBJ2-3; 15 bases fit TRBD2. Germline CDR1 reads MNHNS; CDR2 reads SASEGT. The CDR3 covers 17 residues. J was trimmed by 4 bases and V by 4 bases; bases with no gene match: 6. The CDR3 DNA follows: TGTGCCAGCAGTGCACGACGGACTAGCGGGAGGGCAGATACGCAGTATTTT. Translating gives CASSARRTSGRADTQYF.

The DNA of the CDR3 is TGTGCCACCAGCAGGGGGACAGGGGGCTTTGACAATCAGCCCCAGCATTTT. Its translation is CATSRGTGGFDNQPQHF. V is TRBV15 and J is TRBJ1-5, with 12 bases matching TRBD1. Looked up from germline, CDR1 is LNHNV and CDR2 is YYDKDF (reference sequence). This CDR3 comprises 17 residues. After removal of 3 bases from V and 3 bases from J, the junction contained 6 bases not matched to a gene.

This clone was picked up a small number of times. The chain links TRBV5-1 to TRBJ2-1; 8 bases are a match to TRBD2. The CDR3 consists of 16 residues. The trim removed 7 bases at V and 4 bases at J, leaving 13 bases unmatched. Germline CDR1 and CDR2: SGHRS and YFSETQ. The CDR3 DNA is TGCGCCAGCGGGAAGTCTAGCGGGTTCTCATACAATGAGCAGTTCTTC. Amino acids: CASGKSSGFSYNEQFF.

This chain's CDR3 is CAISEMGPEYQPQHF. The CDR3 DNA reads as TGTGCCATCAGTGAGATGGGGCCGGAGTATCAGCCCCAGCATTTT. The chain employs TRBV10-3 and TRBJ1-5, with a tentative D call TRBD1 (5 bases). The CDR3 contains 15 residues. Germline V gene lookup returns CDR1 ENHRY and CDR2 SYGVKD. With 2 bases removed from V and 5 bases from J, the gap between germline ends came to 13 bases.

This clone has a single count. V usage is TRBV5-1 and J usage is TRBJ1-5; perhaps TRBD1 as D (5 bases). This CDR3 spans 13 amino acids. Trimming removed 1 base at V and 7 bases at J, with 9 bases between. From germline, CDR1 is SGHRS and CDR2 YFSETQ. In nucleotides, the CDR3 is TGCGCCAGCAGCTTGTCCGGGGGACAGCCCCAGCATTTT. The encoded protein is CASSLSGGQPQHF.

The V and J genes are TRBV6-6 and TRBJ2-7, with 8 bases fitting TRBD2. The CDR3 runs to 14 residues. V dropped 6 bases and J dropped 7; count of bases not matched to a gene: 11. The germline V gene has CDR1 MNHNY and CDR2 SVGAGI (reference sequence). The DNA of the CDR3 is TGTGCCAGCAGCCCACTAGCGGAAGCGGGGGAGCAGTACTTC. It specifies CASSPLAEAGEQYF.

This clone was found a few times. The chain recombines TRBV10-2 with TRBJ1-4; a weak D match, TRBD1 (6 bases). Germline CDR1 is WSHSY and CDR2 is SAAADI. The CDR3 has 14 amino acids. With 6 bases removed from V and 3 bases from J, the gap between germline ends came to 11 bases. The CDR3 is CASRQTGPNEKLFF. The CDR3 DNA reads as TGCGCCAGCAGACAGACAGGTCCTAATGAAAAACTGTTTTTT.

This clone came up a few times. The V and J genes are TRBV7-9 and TRBJ2-7; 7 bases fit TRBD1. CDR1 SEHNR and CDR2 FQNEAQ come from the germline V gene (reference sequence). With 5 bases clipped from V and 3 bases from J, the junction kept 13 bases outside the gene matches. The CDR3 has 16 amino acids. The CDR3 loop reads CASSTREDQGVYEQYF. Written as DNA, the CDR3 is TGTGCCAGCAGCACCAGAGAAGATCAGGGGGTCTACGAGCAGTACTTC.